Each of the 13 T cell receptor beta chains below was sequenced from the same sample in a study of blood T cell repertoires in COVID-19 (dated by TCRdb to 2018 to 2021). The method was the immunoSEQ multiplex PCR assay. This immuneACCESS table, as held by TCRdb, lists in-frame sequences with V and J called but not all clones. Of the missing ones, under half trace to an unresolved V gene in checked studies; the others have no known cause. The sample contains some 190,000 clones, about 82% of them found a single time. Together, the top ten hold 5% to 7% of the sample. Sequencing was carried out using PBMCs or T cells enriched from blood (not recorded which). The source of these receptors is a man aged 35 to 55 with acute COVID-19.

The gene calls are TRBV5-8 and TRBJ2-1, with TRBD1 as a possible D gene (6 bases). CDR1 is SGHTS, CDR2 YDEGEE, per germline. The CDR3 is 13 amino acids. Trimming cost V 1 base and J 10 bases, with 12 bases left between them. The CDR3: CASSLNRVREQFF. The DNA for the CDR3 is TGTGCCAGCAGCTTGAACAGGGTCCGCGAGCAGTTCTTC.

This chain links TRBV7-2 with TRBJ2-2; D might be TRBD2 (5 bases). The CDR3 contains 14 residues. The V and J ends lost 0 bases and 6 bases respectively, with 8 bases between them. Germline CDR1 SGHTA, CDR2 FQGNSA. The CDR3 DNA reads as TGTGCCAGCAGCTTAGCGCAAGCGGCCGGGGAGCTGTTTTTT. This gives the protein CASSLAQAAGELFF.

CDR3 nucleotide sequence: TGTGCCAGCACCCTGGCGGGCCGTGAGACCCAGTACTTC. Translation: CASTLAGRETQYF. V is TRBV12-3 or TRBV12-4 and J is TRBJ2-5, with TRBD2 as a possible D gene (5 bases). The CDR3 is 13 amino acids. V dropped 7 bases and J dropped 5 bases, with 14 bases sitting between them.

Remarks on this clone: One end of the junction is discordant with germline, which a read error may explain. The rearrangement uses TRBV7-9 and TRBJ2-1, with TRBD2 matching over 8 bases. Germline V lookup: CDR1 SEHNR, CDR2 FQNEAQ (reference sequence). The CDR3 loop spans 18 amino acids. Written as DNA, the CDR3 is TGTGCCAGCAGCCTAGCGATACCAAGCGGGAGCATCAGGAGTGAGCAGTTCTTC. Translated: CASSLAIPSGSIRSEQFF.

The chain uses TRBV19 and TRBJ2-2, with 7 bases aligning to TRBD1. Trimming at V came to 9 bases and at J to 0 bases, leaving 10 bases not matched to a gene. Germline V lookup: CDR1 LNHDA, CDR2 SQIVND (reference sequence). The CDR3 totals 16 residues. CDR3 amino acids: CASSKDGTANTGELFF. CDR3 DNA sequence: TGTGCCAGCTCCAAAGACGGGACAGCGAACACCGGGGAGCTGTTTTTT. Complete variable domain (other parts from reference TRBV19 and TRBJ2-2): DGGITQSPKYLFRKEGQNVTLSCEQNLNHDAMYWYRQDPGQGLRLIYYSQIVNDFQKGDIAEGYSVSREKKESFPLTVTSAQKNPTAFYLCASSKDGTANTGELFFGEGSRLTVL.

The chain uses TRBV28 and TRBJ2-1; 14 bases agree with TRBD2. CDR3 length equals 20 residues. V lost 6 bases to trimming and J lost 4 bases; unmatched junction nucleotides: 17. The germline V gene encodes CDR1 MDHEN and CDR2 SYDVKM. Written as DNA, the CDR3 is TGTGCCAGCAGCCCCCGTCATTATGGGACTAGCGGGAGAAAATACAATGAGCAGTTCTTC. Amino acids: CASSPRHYGTSGRKYNEQFF.

The chain is built from TRBV5-1 and TRBJ2-3, with 7 positions matching TRBD2. With V trimmed by 6 bases and J by 6 bases, 10 bases remained unmatched. Germline assignment: CDR1 SGHRS and CDR2 YFSETQ. The CDR3 consists of 14 residues. The CDR3 protein is CASILGGSGDTQYF. Here the CDR3 DNA reads TGCGCCAGCATCCTTGGCGGGAGCGGGGATACGCAGTATTTT.

The chain recombines TRBV5-4 with TRBJ2-3; a possible D gene is TRBD1 (5 bases). The CDR3 is 15 amino acids. The germline CDR1 and CDR2 sequences are SGHNT and YYREEE (reference sequence). The ends were cut back, 4 bases at V and 4 bases at J, with 16 bases in the middle. The CDR3 is CASSPTGFFADTQYF. As DNA, the CDR3 is TGTGCCAGCAGCCCCACAGGCTTCTTTGCAGATACGCAGTATTTT.

This chain connects TRBV28 to TRBJ1-6; D is ambiguous. Germline CDR1 is MDHEN and CDR2 is SYDVKM. V was shortened by 5 bases and J by 10 bases, with 9 bases between the two germline ends. The CDR3 is 12 residues long. The CDR3 loop reads CASSPPGSPLHF. The CDR3 DNA is TGTGCCAGCAGTCCACCCGGGTCACCCCTCCACTTT.

Only one count was recorded for this clone. The chain links TRBV3-1 (or the pseudogene TRBV3-2) to TRBJ2-5; D might be TRBD2 (5 bases). Trimming took 4 bases from V and 7 from J, leaving 19 bases between them. This CDR3 has 15 amino acids. The V gene's germline CDR1 is LGHDT and CDR2 YNNKEL (reference sequence). The CDR3 loop reads CASSPGLPRVGTQYF. As DNA, the CDR3 is TGTGCCAGCAGCCCCGGACTGCCCCGAGTCGGGACCCAGTACTTC.

In its sample, this clone was seen a few times. This chain links TRBV27 with TRBJ2-3, with 8 nucleotides matching TRBD1. The V segment lost 8 bases and the J segment 1 base; nucleotides outside the gene matches: 14. Germline CDR1 and CDR2: MNHEY and SMNVEV (reference sequence). This CDR3 is built from 17 residues. The CDR3 loop reads CASQRTTPQGGTDTQYF. The CDR3 coding sequence is TGTGCCAGCCAGAGAACGACCCCACAGGGGGGCACAGATACGCAGTATTTT.

The V gene is TRBV7-2, the J gene TRBJ2-3; 9 nucleotides agree with TRBD2. V trimming: 6 bases; J trimming: 2 bases; junction bases outside the gene matches: 3. The germline CDR1 and CDR2 sequences are SGHTA and FQGNSA. The CDR3 has 14 residues. The CDR3 protein is CASRKREVTDTQYF. The CDR3 region has the DNA TGTGCCAGCAGAAAGCGGGAGGTCACAGATACGCAGTATTTT.

The chain is built from TRBV7-9 and TRBJ1-1, with unresolved D. V gave up 3 bases and J gave up 1 base, with 6 bases separating them. The CDR3 is 13 amino acids. The germline V gene has CDR1 SEHNR and CDR2 FQNEAQ (reference sequence). For the CDR3, the DNA is TGTGCCAGCAGCTTCACAGAGAACACTGAAGCTTTCTTT. Encoded protein: CASSFTENTEAFF. Supplemented by reference TRBV7-9 and TRBJ1-1, the full variable domain reads DTGVSQNPRHKITKRGQNVTFRCDPISEHNRLYWYRQTLGQGPEFLTYFQNEAQLEKSRLLSDRFSAERPKGSFSTLEIQRTEQGDSAMYLCASSFTENTEAFFGQGTRLTVV.